This T cell receptor (beta chain) is from a study of human T cells and chemical hapten exposure. Overall study: DPC at 2% was the sensitizing agent, placed on approximately 2 cm by approximately 2 cm of upper inner arm skin. Upper-back patches of 0.01% DPC were read at 6 days.

TCRdb processed the RACE reads anew with MiXCR; each CDR3 protein has one entry. Here the sample spans around 330,000 distinct CDR3 sequences, 5% to 6.5% being singletons. Trimming stripped 1 base from V and 2 bases from J, with 9 bases between. The CDR3 covers 15 residues. The germline CDR1 and CDR2 sequences are SEHNR and FQNEAQ (reference sequence). Time point specified: pre-sensitization, week 0. The treatment was: therapeutic diphenylcyclopropenone sensitization with weekly scalp DPC. Patches went on only after blood had been drawn each time. The V and J genes are TRBV7-9 and TRBJ1-5, with D perhaps TRBD1 (6 bases). Specimen: whole blood, collected in connection with sensitization to the hapten diphenylcyclopropenone (DPC). The origin of this receptor is a woman younger than 30 with alopecia areata. Some clones in this sample may be carry-over from other donors' samples. CDR3 loop: CASSLGDIRNQPQHF. The CDR3 DNA sequence: TGTGCCAGCAGCTTAGGGGACATCCGCAATCAGCCCCAGCATTTT.